This section outlines one T cell receptor beta chain sequence together with its context. The record originates from a study of blood T cell repertoires in COVID-19. Overall study: Samples representing acute and convalescent COVID-19 were sourced from the United States, Italy and Spain. In each case, the material was cDNA or gDNA derived from T cells, B-cell-depleted T cells, or PBMCs.

In the original processing: Scientists estimated how many nucleated cells there were by amplifying reference gene primers. The protocol was immunoSEQ multiplex PCR, while the TCRdb copy is restricted to in-frame clones and leaves out a portion. From that table come the V and J calls and clone size; the DNA was used to work out D and trimming. The sample lists about 110,000 clones, approximately 85% occurring once. The CDR3 runs to 15 residues. Germline values: CDR1 SGHRS, CDR2 YFSETQ. J lost 9 bases, V lost 3 bases, and 9 bases had no gene match. The origin of this receptor is a man aged 70 or older with acute or convalescent COVID-19. Sequencing was carried out using peripheral blood. The J gene is TRBJ1-6, the V gene TRBV5-1, with TRBD1 matching 7 bases. CDR3 coding DNA: TGCGCCAGCAGCTCAACTTTGGACAGGAGTTCACCCCTCCACTTT. Its translation: CASSSTLDRSSPLHF.